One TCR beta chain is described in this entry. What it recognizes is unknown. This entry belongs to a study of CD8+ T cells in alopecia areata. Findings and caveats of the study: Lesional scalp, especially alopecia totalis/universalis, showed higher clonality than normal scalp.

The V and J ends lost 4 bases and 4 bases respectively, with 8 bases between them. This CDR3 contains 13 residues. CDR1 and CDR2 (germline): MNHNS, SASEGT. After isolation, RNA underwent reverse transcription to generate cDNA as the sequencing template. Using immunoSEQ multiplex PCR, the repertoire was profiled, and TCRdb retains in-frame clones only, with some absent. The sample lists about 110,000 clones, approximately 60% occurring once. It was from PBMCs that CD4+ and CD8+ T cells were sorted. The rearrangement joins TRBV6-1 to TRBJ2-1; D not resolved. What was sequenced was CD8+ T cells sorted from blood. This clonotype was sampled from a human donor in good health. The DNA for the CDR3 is TGTGCCAGCAGTGCCGGGCCTTACAATGAGCAGTTCTTC. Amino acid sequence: CASSAGPYNEQFF.